The entry below gives a single TCR beta chain sequence along with its context. The antigen remains unidentified. The data originate from a study of radiotherapy plus CTLA-4 blockade in lung cancer. Background on the study: With 31% of patients having disease control, objective responses were seen in about 18%. The study, taken as a whole, reports: Response, reportedly, was best predicted by interferon-beta along with early blood T cell clone dynamics.

With V trimmed by 9 bases and J by 0 bases, 5 bases remained unmatched. The CDR3 runs 14 residues. CDR1 and CDR2 from the germline V gene are WSHSY and SAAADI. Only in-frame clones appear in the TCRdb table, and some are missing; sequencing was by immunoSEQ multiplex PCR. This sample has approximately 33,000 clones, with around 80% found just once. This receptor was identified in a human donor with non-small cell lung cancer who had stable disease on radiotherapy plus ipilimumab. The specimen was peripheral blood, collected from a patient treated with radiotherapy plus ipilimumab. This rearrangement joins TRBV10-2 to TRBJ1-5, with 7 bases aligning to TRBD1. CDR3 protein: CASGDRNSNQPQHF. The CDR3 coding sequence is TGCGCCAGTGGGGACAGAAATAGCAATCAGCCCCAGCATTTT.